This passage covers 7 T cell receptor beta chains from one sample sequenced in a study of shared clonotypes between healthy human individuals. The repertoire was sequenced with immunoSEQ multiplex PCR; TCRdb's copy has only in-frame clones and lacks some. The sample yields some 630,000 clones, approximately 79% seen once. Material: memory CD4+ T cells sorted from blood. The subset is: CD45RA-negative fraction. These TCRs come from a woman in her thirties in good health.

This clone showed up just a few times. This sequence joins TRBV29-1 and TRBJ2-5; the match to TRBD1 covers 9 bases. Trimming removed 4 bases from V and 4 bases from J; junction bases left unmatched: 4. The CDR3 length is 13 residues. Germline values: CDR1 SQVTM, CDR2 ANQGSEA. The CDR3 is CSVGQGGGETQYF. CDR3 DNA sequence: TGCAGCGTTGGACAGGGGGGAGGAGAGACCCAGTACTTC.

This chain uses TRBV10-3 with TRBJ2-7; no definite D call. Per the germline V gene, CDR1 is ENHRY and CDR2 is SYGVKD. The CDR3 contains 11 residues. Trimming removed 1 base from V and 5 bases from J, with 3 bases in between. The CDR3 loop is CAISEYHEQYF. Here the CDR3 DNA reads TGTGCCATCAGTGAGTACCACGAGCAGTACTTC.

The rearrangement links TRBV28 to TRBJ2-7, with D maybe TRBD2 (6 bases). Trimming shortened V by 5 bases and J by 2 bases, and 10 bases separated the two germline ends. In germline, CDR1 is MDHEN, CDR2 SYDVKM. The CDR3 runs to 13 residues. The CDR3 loop is CASSPREPYEQYF. Written as DNA, the CDR3 is TGTGCCAGCAGTCCCCGGGAGCCCTACGAGCAGTACTTC.

The chain is built from TRBV7-8 and TRBJ1-1, with 8 bases that match TRBD1. Trimming removed 6 bases from V and 4 bases from J; junction bases left unmatched: 10. This CDR3 is built from 15 residues. Looked up from germline, CDR1 is SGHVS and CDR2 is FQNEAQ. The CDR3 DNA reads as TGTGCCAGCAGGGGGACAGGCGGAAGTCGCACTGAAGCTTTCTTT. It yields the protein CASRGTGGSRTEAFF.

This clone showed up just once. J is TRBJ2-7 and V is TRBV5-8, with D perhaps TRBD2 (5 bases). The CDR3 spans 14 residues. CDR1 is SGHTS and CDR2 is YDEGEE in the germline V gene. V was clipped by 6 bases and J by 2 bases, with 15 bases between them. The CDR3 is CASTPGWVTYEQYF. The CDR3 DNA reads TGTGCCAGCACCCCGGGGTGGGTCACCTACGAGCAGTACTTC.

This sequence joins TRBV28 and TRBJ2-7, with TRBD2 identical over 13 bases. From germline, CDR1 is MDHEN and CDR2 SYDVKM. Trimming took 5 bases from V and 2 from J; bases not matched to a gene: 9. This CDR3 is built from 17 residues. CDR3 nucleotide sequence: TGTGCCAGCAGTCCTCCGGGACTAGCGGGATCGACCTACGAGCAGTACTTC. Translated: CASSPPGLAGSTYEQYF.

This chain joins TRBV25-1 and TRBJ1-1, with a weak D call TRBD1 (6 bases). CDR1 is MGHDK and CDR2 is SYGVNS in the germline V gene. This CDR3 has 15 amino acids. Trimming removed 2 bases at V and 1 base at J, with 11 bases between. This chain's CDR3 is CASSERQEPNTEAFF. CDR3 coding DNA: TGTGCCAGCAGTGAAAGACAGGAACCGAACACTGAAGCTTTCTTT.